This T cell receptor beta chain was sequenced during a study of T cells in Graves' hyperthyroidism and ophthalmopathy. Broader study findings: Most thyroid-expanded clonotypes above 0.001 were also found in blood.

This clonotype was recorded many times. What it binds is not known. RNA transcripts yielded amplified TCR beta CDR3 regions. The HTBI primer set was used in a first-round RT-PCR of the TCR CDR3. From the multiplex PCR reads, TCRdb called clonotypes with MiXCR, one entry per CDR3 protein. The sample has 450,000 to 650,000 distinct CDR3 sequences, approximately 14% seen once; the top ten hold around 7%. Any patient presenting with uncontrolled infection, other autoimmune disease, pregnancy or lactation was left out. The TCR was taken from a woman younger than 30 with Graves' ophthalmopathy. The specimen sequenced was blood.

In DNA, the CDR3 is TGCAGCGTTGAAATGCCGGCTAGCGGGAGGGCAACGTACAATGAGCAGTTCTTC. It yields the protein CSVEMPASGRATYNEQFF. V is TRBV29-1 and J is TRBJ2-1, with 12 bases identical to TRBD2. After removal of 2 bases from V and 4 bases from J, the junction contained 12 bases not matched to a gene. CDR1 and CDR2 (germline): SQVTM, ANQGSEA. The CDR3 sequence is 18 residues long.